The text below deals with one TCR beta chain. What this receptor recognizes is not known. No clone much larger than this one lies a single base away; base qualities are absent. This specimen belongs to a study of control samples from healthy donors and cancer patients (dated by TCRdb to about 2020). The CDR3 runs 16 amino acids, cysteine and phenylalanine included. Only CDR3 DNA remains: 48 bases, in frame from the first base. CDR1 and CDR2 (LGHNT, FRNRAP) derive from the germline V gene. V and J are truncated by 0 bases and 3 bases respectively, leaving an intervening sequence of 12 bases. Libraries were made using the immunoSEQ multiplex PCR assay. The table was pulled from immuneACCESS by TCRdb, which kept in-frame rearrangements only. Such tables lose some clones; where checked, under half of the loss comes from unresolved V genes, and the rest has no known cause. This sample is represented by about 140,000 clones; 94% of them were singletons. The ten largest clones add up to 13% of the sample.

What was sequenced was blood. This receptor was obtained from a man aged 35-49 years in good health. Recombination connected TRBV12-5 to TRBJ1-3; TRBD1 is possibly the D segment (6 matching bases). The nucleotide sequence reads TGTGCTAGTGGTTTGGTAAAGGGGGGCGGTGGAAACACCATATATTTT. Its translation reads: CASGLVKGGGGNTIYF.